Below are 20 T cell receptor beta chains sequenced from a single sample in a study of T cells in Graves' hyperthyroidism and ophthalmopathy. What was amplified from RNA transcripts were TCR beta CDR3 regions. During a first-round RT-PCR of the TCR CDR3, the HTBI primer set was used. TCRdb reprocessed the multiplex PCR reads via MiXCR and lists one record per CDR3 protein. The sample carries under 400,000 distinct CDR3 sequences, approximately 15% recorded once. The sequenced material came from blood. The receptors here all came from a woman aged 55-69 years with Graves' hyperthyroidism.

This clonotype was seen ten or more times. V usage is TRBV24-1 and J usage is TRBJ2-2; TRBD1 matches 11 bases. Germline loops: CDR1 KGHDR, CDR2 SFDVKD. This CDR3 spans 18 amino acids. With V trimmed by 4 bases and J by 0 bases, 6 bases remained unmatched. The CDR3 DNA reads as TGTGCCACCAGTGACAGGACAGGGGGCACCTCGAACACCGGGGAGCTGTTTTTT. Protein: CATSDRTGGTSNTGELFF.

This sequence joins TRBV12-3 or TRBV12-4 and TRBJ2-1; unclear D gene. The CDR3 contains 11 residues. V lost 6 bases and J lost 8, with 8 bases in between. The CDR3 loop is CASRGLDEQFF. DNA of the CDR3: TGTGCCAGCAGGGGCTTGGATGAGCAGTTCTTC.

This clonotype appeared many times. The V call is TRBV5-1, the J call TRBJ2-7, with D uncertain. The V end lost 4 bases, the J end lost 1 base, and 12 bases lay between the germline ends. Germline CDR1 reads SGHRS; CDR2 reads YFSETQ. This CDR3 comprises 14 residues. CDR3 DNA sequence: TGCGCCAGCAGCGTTCAAGCAACTTCCTACGAGCAGTACTTC. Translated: CASSVQATSYEQYF. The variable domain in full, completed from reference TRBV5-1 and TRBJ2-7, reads KAGVTQTPRYLIKTRGQQVTLSCSPISGHRSVSWYQQTPGQGLQFLFEYFSETQRNKGNFPGRFSGRQFSNSRSEMNVSTLELGDSALYLCASSVQATSYEQYFGPGTRLTVT.

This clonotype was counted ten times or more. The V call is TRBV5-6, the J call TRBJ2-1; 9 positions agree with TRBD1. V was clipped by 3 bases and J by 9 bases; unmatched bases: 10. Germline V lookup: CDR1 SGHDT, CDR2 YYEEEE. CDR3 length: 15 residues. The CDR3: CASSSPGQGMSEQFF. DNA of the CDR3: TGTGCCAGCAGCTCACCGGGACAGGGAATGTCTGAGCAGTTCTTC.

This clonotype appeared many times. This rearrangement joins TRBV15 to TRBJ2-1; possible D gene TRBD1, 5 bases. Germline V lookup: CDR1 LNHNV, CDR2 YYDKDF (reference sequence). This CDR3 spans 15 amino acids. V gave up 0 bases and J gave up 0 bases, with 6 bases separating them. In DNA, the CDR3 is TGTGCCACCAGCAGAGATAGGGGCTCCTACAATGAGCAGTTCTTC. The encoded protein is CATSRDRGSYNEQFF.

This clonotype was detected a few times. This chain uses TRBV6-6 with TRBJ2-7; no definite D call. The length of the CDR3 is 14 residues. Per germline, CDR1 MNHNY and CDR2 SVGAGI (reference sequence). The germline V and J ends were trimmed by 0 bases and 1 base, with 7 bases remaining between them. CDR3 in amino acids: CASSYSRQSYEQYF. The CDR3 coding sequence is TGTGCCAGCAGTTACTCGCGGCAGTCCTACGAGCAGTACTTC.

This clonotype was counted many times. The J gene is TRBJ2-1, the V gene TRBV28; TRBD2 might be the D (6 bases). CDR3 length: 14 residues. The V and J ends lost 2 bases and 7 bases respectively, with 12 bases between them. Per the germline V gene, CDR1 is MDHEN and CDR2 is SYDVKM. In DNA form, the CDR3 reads TGTGCCAGCAGTTTACAAGGGAGGATGAATGAGCAGTTCTTC. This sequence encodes CASSLQGRMNEQFF.

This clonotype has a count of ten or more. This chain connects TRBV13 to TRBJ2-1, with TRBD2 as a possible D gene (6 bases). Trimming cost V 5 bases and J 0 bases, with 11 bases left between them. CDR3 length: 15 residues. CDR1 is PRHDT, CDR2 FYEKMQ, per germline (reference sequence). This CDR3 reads CASSAWRDSYNEQFF. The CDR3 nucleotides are TGTGCCAGCAGCGCATGGCGGGACTCCTACAATGAGCAGTTCTTC.

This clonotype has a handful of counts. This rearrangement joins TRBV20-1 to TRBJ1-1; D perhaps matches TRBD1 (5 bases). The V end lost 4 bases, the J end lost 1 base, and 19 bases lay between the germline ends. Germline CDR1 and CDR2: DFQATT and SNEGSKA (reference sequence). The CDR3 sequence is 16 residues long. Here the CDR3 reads CSATSPTGGRNTEAFF. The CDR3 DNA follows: TGCAGTGCTACCAGTCCTACCGGGGGTCGGAACACTGAAGCTTTCTTT.

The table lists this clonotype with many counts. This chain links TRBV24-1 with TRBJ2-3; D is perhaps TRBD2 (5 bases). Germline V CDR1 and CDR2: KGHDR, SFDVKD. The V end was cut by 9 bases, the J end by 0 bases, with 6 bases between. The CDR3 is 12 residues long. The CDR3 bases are TGTGCCACCCGGGGTAGCACAGATACGCAGTATTTT. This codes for CATRGSTDTQYF.

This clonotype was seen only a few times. CDR3 DNA sequence: TGTGCCAGCAGGCCGGGACAGGGGCCCTACGAGCAGTACTTC. Translation gives CASRPGQGPYEQYF. This chain joins TRBV6-1 and TRBJ2-7; 10 nucleotides line up with TRBD1. After removal of 6 bases from V and 2 bases from J, the junction contained 4 bases not matched to a gene. This CDR3 has 14 amino acids. Per germline, CDR1 MNHNS and CDR2 SASEGT.

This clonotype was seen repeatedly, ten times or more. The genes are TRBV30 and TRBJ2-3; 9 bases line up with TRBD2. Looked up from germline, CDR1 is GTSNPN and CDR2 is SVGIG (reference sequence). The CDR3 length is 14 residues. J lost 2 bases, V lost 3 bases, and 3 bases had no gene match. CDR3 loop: CAWRLAGHTDTQYF. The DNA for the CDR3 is TGTGCCTGGAGGCTAGCGGGGCACACAGATACGCAGTATTTT. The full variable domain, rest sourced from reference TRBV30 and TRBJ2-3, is SQTIHQWPATLVQPVGSPLSLECTVEGTSNPNLYWYRQAAGRGLQLLFYSVGIGQISSEVPQNLSASRPQDRQFILSSKKLLLSDSGFYLCAWRLAGHTDTQYFGPGTRLTVL.

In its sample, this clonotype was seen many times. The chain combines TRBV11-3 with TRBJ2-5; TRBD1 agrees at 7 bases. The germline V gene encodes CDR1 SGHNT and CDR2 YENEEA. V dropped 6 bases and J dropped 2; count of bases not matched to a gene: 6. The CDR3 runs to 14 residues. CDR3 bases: TGTGCCAGCAGTTCGGGACAGCTACAAGAGACCCAGTACTTC. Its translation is CASSSGQLQETQYF.

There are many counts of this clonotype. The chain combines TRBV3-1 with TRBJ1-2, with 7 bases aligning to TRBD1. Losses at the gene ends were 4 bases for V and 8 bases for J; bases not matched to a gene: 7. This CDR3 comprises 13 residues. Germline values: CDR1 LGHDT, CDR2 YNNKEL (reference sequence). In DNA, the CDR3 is TGTGCCAGCAGCCTCGCGAGGGGGCTAGGCTACACCTTC. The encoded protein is CASSLARGLGYTF. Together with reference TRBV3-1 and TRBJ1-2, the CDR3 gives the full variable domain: DTAVSQTPKYLVTQMGNDKSIKCEQNLGHDTMYWYKQDSKKFLKIMFSYNNKELIINETVPNRFSPKSPDKAHLNLHINSLELGDSAVYFCASSLARGLGYTFGSGTRLTVV.

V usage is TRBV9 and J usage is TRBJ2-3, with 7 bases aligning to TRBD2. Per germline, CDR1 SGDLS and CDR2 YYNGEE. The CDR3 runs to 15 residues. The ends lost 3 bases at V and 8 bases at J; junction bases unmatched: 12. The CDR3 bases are TGTGCCAGCAGCGCACCGGGACTACTTGGTCTTACGCAGTATTTT. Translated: CASSAPGLLGLTQYF.

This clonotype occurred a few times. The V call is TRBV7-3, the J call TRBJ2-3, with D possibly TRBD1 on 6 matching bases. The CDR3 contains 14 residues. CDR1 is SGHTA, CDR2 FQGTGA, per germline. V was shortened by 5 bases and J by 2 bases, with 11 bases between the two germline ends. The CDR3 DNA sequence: TGTGCCAGCAGCCCCACAGGGTCCACAGATACGCAGTATTTT. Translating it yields CASSPTGSTDTQYF.

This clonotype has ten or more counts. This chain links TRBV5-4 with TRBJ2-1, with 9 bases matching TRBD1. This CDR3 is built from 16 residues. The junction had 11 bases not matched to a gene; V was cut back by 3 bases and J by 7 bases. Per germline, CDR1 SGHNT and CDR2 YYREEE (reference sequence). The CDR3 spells CASSSFRDRVVNEQFF. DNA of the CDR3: TGTGCCAGCAGCTCCTTCCGGGACAGGGTTGTAAATGAGCAGTTCTTC. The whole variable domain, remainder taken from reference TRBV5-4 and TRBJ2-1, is ETGVTQSPTHLIKTRGQQVTLRCSSQSGHNTVSWYQQALGQGPQFIFQYYREEENGRGNFPPRFSGLQFPNYSSELNVNALELDDSALYLCASSSFRDRVVNEQFFGPGTRLTVL.

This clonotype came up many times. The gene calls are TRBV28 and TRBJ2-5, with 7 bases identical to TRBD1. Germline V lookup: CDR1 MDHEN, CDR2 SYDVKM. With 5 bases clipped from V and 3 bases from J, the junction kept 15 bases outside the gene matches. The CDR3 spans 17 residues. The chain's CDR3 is CASSTPLPTGQEETQYF. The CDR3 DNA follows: TGTGCCAGCAGTACACCCCTCCCGACAGGGCAAGAAGAGACCCAGTACTTC.

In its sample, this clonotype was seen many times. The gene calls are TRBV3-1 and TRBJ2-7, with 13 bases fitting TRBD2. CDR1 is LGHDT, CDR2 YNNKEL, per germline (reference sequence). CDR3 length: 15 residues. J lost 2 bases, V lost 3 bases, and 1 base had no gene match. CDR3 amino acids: CASSQTSGRPYEQYF. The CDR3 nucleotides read TGTGCCAGCAGCCAGACTAGCGGGAGGCCCTACGAGCAGTACTTC.

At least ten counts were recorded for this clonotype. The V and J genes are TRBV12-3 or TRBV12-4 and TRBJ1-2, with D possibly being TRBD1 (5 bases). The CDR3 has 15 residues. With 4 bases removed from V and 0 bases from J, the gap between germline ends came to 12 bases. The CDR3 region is CASSSHRRANYGYTF. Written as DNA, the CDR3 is TGTGCCAGCAGTTCTCACAGGAGAGCTAACTATGGCTACACCTTC.